This is a list of T cell receptor beta chains from one sample in a study of blood T cell repertoires in COVID-19. Assay: immunoSEQ multiplex PCR; the TCRdb copy retains only in-frame clones and omits some. In the table there are some 320,000 clones, about nine tenths of which are singletons. The sequencing sample was made of PBMCs or T cells enriched from blood (not recorded which). These receptors were collected from a man between 60 and 70 years old who had recovered from COVID-19. Both conserved end residues are part of each CDR3. The order of the fields is V gene, clone size, J gene, CDR3 protein. Part of the rows lack a size; the others show once, few, many or a class for expanded clones.

V: TRBV5-1
size: -
J: TRBJ2-7
CDR3: CASSKRTGDKPYEQYF

V: TRBV5-1
size: -
J: TRBJ2-5
CDR3: CASSLTAGQSQETQYF

V: TRBV24-1
size: -
J: TRBJ2-1
CDR3: CATSDPDRKGQFF

V: TRBV9
size: -
J: TRBJ2-1
CDR3: CASSVVGGRNEQFF

V: TRBV10-3
size: -
J: TRBJ2-1
CDR3: CAIGTSASNEQFF

V: TRBV24-1
size: -
J: TRBJ1-5
CDR3: CATSDSGQGANQPQHF

V: TRBV25-1
size: -
J: TRBJ1-2
CDR3: CASSATGAANYGYTF

V: TRBV7-2
size: -
J: TRBJ2-5
CDR3: CASRGTGGEETQYF

V: TRBV5-1
size: -
J: TRBJ2-3
CDR3: CASSPTPSSSTDTQYF

V: TRBV29-1
size: -
J: TRBJ1-1
CDR3: CSVITGQQNTEAFF

V: TRBV5-5
size: -
J: TRBJ1-1
CDR3: CASSDWGRDSEAFF

V: TRBV5-1
size: few
J: TRBJ2-5
CDR3: CASSLSSRGYQETQYF

V: TRBV9
size: -
J: TRBJ2-1
CDR3: CASSVGREGPSEQFF

V: TRBV25-1
size: once
J: TRBJ2-7
CDR3: CASSEYQGSSSYEQYF

V: TRBV29-1
size: -
J: TRBJ1-2
CDR3: CSVEDLGRGYGYTF

V: TRBV28
size: -
J: TRBJ2-2
CDR3: CASSDPGKVLTGELFF

V: TRBV7-9
size: -
J: TRBJ2-2
CDR3: CASSLVQFTGELFF

V: TRBV18
size: -
J: TRBJ1-4
CDR3: CTSQGQKNEKLFF

V: TRBV28
size: -
J: TRBJ1-3
CDR3: CASSLSPGAGNTIYF

V: TRBV21-1
size: -
J: TRBJ2-1
CDR3: CASILTGNEQFF

V: TRBV28
size: -
J: TRBJ2-7
CDR3: CASSSWTSATSYEQYF

V: TRBV5-6
size: -
J: TRBJ1-3
CDR3: CASSPRQGAFPHSGNTIYF

V: TRBV11-2
size: -
J: TRBJ2-3
CDR3: CASSRAAGGSTDTQYF

V: TRBV9
size: -
J: TRBJ2-5
CDR3: CASSARGEVVETQYF

V: TRBV5-1
size: -
J: TRBJ1-5
CDR3: CASSSTGGNQPQHF

V: TRBV6-5
size: -
J: TRBJ1-5
CDR3: CASSSRQGGTPQHF

V: TRBV6-5
size: -
J: TRBJ2-7
CDR3: CASRDQGGLEYEQYF

V: TRBV11-2
size: -
J: TRBJ2-1
CDR3: CASSSDRVGNEQFF